One sample yielded the 30 T cell receptor beta chains listed below, sequenced in a study of T cells in Graves' hyperthyroidism and ophthalmopathy. The CDR3 regions of TCR beta were amplified from RNA transcripts. RT-PCR in the first round (using the HTBI primer set) targeted the TCR CDR3. TCRdb used MiXCR to reprocess the multiplex PCR reads, holding one entry per CDR3 protein. Of hundreds of thousands of distinct CDR3 sequences in the sample, 15% to 20% were seen once. The source material was blood. The receptors were sampled from a man aged 40-50 years with Graves' ophthalmopathy.

A few counts support this clonotype. The J gene is TRBJ2-1, the V gene TRBV20-1; 13 bases map to TRBD2. V dropped 4 bases and J dropped 2; count of bases not matched to a gene: 2. Per germline, CDR1 DFQATT and CDR2 SNEGSKA (reference sequence). This CDR3 region has 15 residues. This CDR3 is CSATTSGRAYNEQFF. Here the CDR3 DNA reads TGCAGTGCTACTACTAGCGGGAGGGCCTACAATGAGCAGTTCTTC.

The chain carries TRBV3-1 and TRBJ1-6, with no clear D. V gave up 2 bases and J gave up 8 bases, with 7 bases separating them. The length of the CDR3 is 13 residues. The V gene's germline CDR1 is LGHDT and CDR2 YNNKEL (reference sequence). The CDR3 here is CASSQQPYSPLHF. The DNA for the CDR3 is TGTGCCAGCAGCCAACAGCCGTATTCACCCCTCCACTTT. Full variable domain (remainder filled in from reference TRBV3-1 and TRBJ1-6): DTAVSQTPKYLVTQMGNDKSIKCEQNLGHDTMYWYKQDSKKFLKIMFSYNNKELIINETVPNRFSPKSPDKAHLNLHINSLELGDSAVYFCASSQQPYSPLHFGNGTRLTVT.

This clonotype was seen a handful of times. The chain employs TRBV29-1 and TRBJ1-2, with D hard to call. The CDR3 loop spans 13 amino acids. Germline CDR1 reads SQVTM; CDR2 reads ANQGSEA. Trimming took off 0 bases at V and 5 bases at J, with 10 bases between the two ends. In DNA, the CDR3 is TGCAGCGTTGAAGATAAGGAAATTTATGGCTACACCTTC. Its translation: CSVEDKEIYGYTF.

Comments on this clonotype: One end of the junction does not line up with germline, which may come from a read error. This chain joins TRBV12-3 or TRBV12-4 and TRBJ1-6, with D hard to call. There are 15 residues in the CDR3. The CDR3 sequence is CASSFGSQYNSPLHF. CDR3 bases: TGTGCCAGCAGTTTCGGATCTCAGTATAATTCCCCCCTCCACTTT.

This rearrangement joins TRBV27 to TRBJ2-3; 10 nucleotides align to TRBD2. There are 16 residues in the CDR3. Germline CDR1 reads MNHEY; CDR2 reads SMNVEV (reference sequence). V was pared by 4 bases and J by 1 base, with 5 bases of the junction left unmatched. The CDR3 reads CASSSASGGGTDTQYF. DNA of the CDR3: TGTGCCAGCAGTTCCGCTAGCGGGGGAGGCACAGATACGCAGTATTTT.

Worth noting for this clonotype: A much larger clonotype is one base distant, so this may be a read error. The chain is built from TRBV10-1 and TRBJ2-1, with TRBD1 matching 9 bases. The V gene's germline CDR1 is WNHNN and CDR2 SYGVQD (reference sequence). The CDR3 covers 14 residues. Trimming removed 1 base from V and 6 bases from J; junction bases left unmatched: 1. CDR3 protein: CASSEYRGRNEQFF. The DNA of the CDR3 is TGCGCCAGCAGTGAGTACAGGGGGCGCAATGAGCAGTTCTTC.

This clonotype was observed many times. This chain connects TRBV11-2 to TRBJ1-1, with D unresolved. V was trimmed by 1 base and J by 4 bases, leaving 13 bases between them. In germline, CDR1 is SGHAT, CDR2 FQNNGV. The CDR3 is made up of 15 amino acids. The CDR3 reads CASSLVVGTLTEAFF. The CDR3 DNA reads as TGTGCCAGCAGCTTAGTGGTTGGCACCCTCACTGAAGCTTTCTTT.

This clonotype came up once. The chain links TRBV5-5 to TRBJ2-2; weak D call: TRBD2 (5 bases). The CDR3 sequence is 15 residues long. With 4 bases removed from V and 6 bases from J, the gap between germline ends came to 16 bases. Germline V gives CDR1 SGHKS, CDR2 YYEKEE (reference sequence). This chain's CDR3 is CASSPNWGAPGELFF. The CDR3 region has the DNA TGTGCCAGCAGCCCTAACTGGGGAGCCCCCGGGGAGCTGTTTTTT.

This clonotype was found many times. The V gene is TRBV3-1, the J gene TRBJ1-1; D not resolved. Germline loops: CDR1 LGHDT, CDR2 YNNKEL (reference sequence). V dropped 4 bases and J dropped 2 bases, with 11 bases sitting between them. This CDR3 region has 14 residues. CDR3 residues: CASSLHRPNTEAFF. The DNA for the CDR3 is TGTGCCAGCAGCCTCCACAGACCCAACACTGAAGCTTTCTTT.

This clonotype has more than one count but fewer than ten. The rearrangement links TRBV7-8 to TRBJ1-5; D is perhaps TRBD1 (5 bases). The germline V gene has CDR1 SGHVS and CDR2 FQNEAQ. This CDR3 spans 17 amino acids. The V gene lost 4 bases and the J gene lost 1 base, with 17 bases spanning the gap. CDR3: CASSYPRREGSNQPQHF. In nucleotides, the CDR3 is TGTGCCAGCAGCTACCCCCGGCGGGAGGGGAGCAATCAGCCCCAGCATTTT.

This clonotype was seen a few times. This rearrangement joins TRBV20-1 to TRBJ2-2; the match to TRBD2 covers 13 bases. With V trimmed by 5 bases and J by 4 bases, 13 bases remained unmatched. The CDR3 is 18 residues long. Germline assignment: CDR1 DFQATT and CDR2 SNEGSKA (reference sequence). CDR3 sequence reads: CSAPEMTSGRTGTGELFF. CDR3 sequence (DNA): TGCAGTGCTCCCGAAATGACTAGCGGGAGGACGGGCACCGGGGAGCTGTTTTTT.

In its sample, this clonotype was seen many times. CDR3 in DNA: TGTGCCAGCAGTCTCCTTGGGACCACAGATACGCAGTATTTT. Protein: CASSLLGTTDTQYF. V usage is TRBV12-3 or TRBV12-4 and J usage is TRBJ2-3, with D possibly called TRBD1 or TRBD2 (5 bases each). CDR3 length: 14 amino acids. V was cut by 5 bases and J by 2 bases, with 11 bases left in between.

This rearrangement joins TRBV29-1 to TRBJ1-2; D gene ambiguous. The CDR3 has 10 residues. V was pared by 5 bases and J by 8 bases, with 9 bases between. Germline CDR1 SQVTM, CDR2 ANQGSEA. The DNA of the CDR3 is TGCAGCGTTTACCCGTGGGGCTACACCTTC. Residues: CSVYPWGYTF.

The J gene is TRBJ1-1, the V gene TRBV3-1; D not certain. V was cut by 0 bases and J by 7 bases, with 6 bases left in between. The germline V gene encodes CDR1 LGHDT and CDR2 YNNKEL (reference sequence). The CDR3 covers 12 residues. The CDR3 nucleotides are TGTGCCAGCAGCCAAGAAAGGCGTGAAGCTTTCTTT. It codes for CASSQERREAFF.

This clonotype has a count of ten or more. The chain carries TRBV7-8 and TRBJ2-7; 11 nucleotides agree with TRBD1. CDR1 and CDR2 (germline): SGHVS, FQNEAQ. This CDR3 is built from 14 residues. Losses at the gene ends were 5 bases for V and 3 bases for J; bases not matched to a gene: 3. Here the CDR3 DNA reads TGTGCCAGCAGCAGGACAGGGGGCGGCTACGAGCAGTACTTC. It specifies CASSRTGGGYEQYF.

V gene TRBV5-1 combines with J gene TRBJ2-2, with 10 positions matching TRBD1. Trimming took 10 bases from V and 4 from J; bases not matched to a gene: 10. Germline loops: CDR1 SGHRS, CDR2 YFSETQ. This CDR3 comprises 15 residues. The CDR3 reads CASHPGTGVTGELFF. Written as DNA, the CDR3 is TGCGCCTCCCACCCGGGGACAGGGGTCACCGGGGAGCTGTTTTTT. Based on the CDR3 plus reference TRBV5-1 and TRBJ2-2, the full variable domain is KAGVTQTPRYLIKTRGQQVTLSCSPISGHRSVSWYQQTPGQGLQFLFEYFSETQRNKGNFPGRFSGRQFSNSRSEMNVSTLELGDSALYLCASHPGTGVTGELFFGEGSRLTVL.

This clonotype was observed at least ten times. V usage is TRBV30 and J usage is TRBJ2-3, with unresolved D. V lost 5 bases and J 5 bases, leaving 8 bases between the germline ends. The germline CDR1 and CDR2 sequences are GTSNPN and SVGIG (reference sequence). The CDR3 is made up of 11 amino acids. CDR3 amino acids: CAWGRLDTQYF. In nucleotides, the CDR3 is TGTGCCTGGGGTCGCCTAGATACGCAGTATTTT.

Only a few counts were recorded for this clonotype. This chain links TRBV6-5 with TRBJ1-2; D possibly corresponds to TRBD1 (6 bases). V dropped 0 bases and J dropped 4 bases, with 12 bases sitting between them. The CDR3 is made up of 15 amino acids. Per germline, CDR1 MNHEY and CDR2 SVGAGI. The CDR3 DNA reads as TGTGCCAGCAGTTACTCGGGGGACACAACCTATGGCTACACCTTC. Translated, it gives CASSYSGDTTYGYTF.

This clonotype was observed many times. J is TRBJ2-7 and V is TRBV9; 7 bases fit TRBD1. The germline V gene encodes CDR1 SGDLS and CDR2 YYNGEE. The ends lost 2 bases at V and 2 bases at J; junction bases unmatched: 7. The CDR3 covers 15 residues. The CDR3 nucleotides read TGTGCCAGCAGCGTTACGCCCGGGACAGCCTACGAGCAGTACTTC. Translating it yields CASSVTPGTAYEQYF.

The V and J genes are TRBV20-1 and TRBJ1-2; D possibly corresponds to TRBD1 (5 bases). This CDR3 is 12 amino acids long. The germline CDR1 and CDR2 sequences are DFQATT and SNEGSKA (reference sequence). V was cut by 0 bases and J by 4 bases, with 6 bases left in between. This CDR3 reads CSARDRVYGYTF. The CDR3 DNA reads TGCAGTGCTAGAGACAGGGTCTATGGCTACACCTTC.

The rearrangement uses TRBV20-1 and TRBJ2-1, with TRBD2 matching 7 bases. The CDR3 runs to 12 residues. V trimming: 1 base; J trimming: 8 bases; junction bases outside the gene matches: 2. CDR1 DFQATT and CDR2 SNEGSKA come from the germline V gene (reference sequence). CDR3 DNA sequence: TGCAGTGCTAGAGGACTAGCAGATGAGCAGTTCTTC. It yields the protein CSARGLADEQFF.

This clonotype was seen at least ten times. The V gene is TRBV3-1, the J gene TRBJ1-1; D perhaps matches TRBD1 (5 bases). Trimming removed 4 bases from V and 2 bases from J, with 11 bases in between. The CDR3 has 14 amino acids. Germline CDR1 is LGHDT and CDR2 is YNNKEL (reference sequence). The CDR3 coding sequence is TGTGCCAGCAGCCCCCAGGGTTTTAACACTGAAGCTTTCTTT. It specifies CASSPQGFNTEAFF.

This clonotype was counted at least ten times. The chain combines TRBV6-2 or TRBV6-3 with TRBJ2-1; the match to TRBD2 covers 7 bases. V shed 7 bases and J 6 bases; nucleotides not matched to a gene: 9. There are 14 residues in the CDR3. CDR1 and CDR2 (germline): MNHEY, SVGEGT. The DNA of the CDR3 is TGTGCCAGCATGCGGACTAGTTTTTCCAATGAGCAGTTCTTC. This gives the protein CASMRTSFSNEQFF.

V usage is TRBV7-9 and J usage is TRBJ2-1, with 7 bases matching TRBD2. The CDR3 has 15 amino acids. Germline V gives CDR1 SEHNR, CDR2 FQNEAQ (reference sequence). V dropped 2 bases and J dropped 8; count of bases not matched to a gene: 9. The CDR3 region has the DNA TGTGCCAGCAGCTTAAGTGGGAGGGCCCGAGATGAGCAGTTCTTC. Translated: CASSLSGRARDEQFF.

This chain joins TRBV20-1 and TRBJ2-7; 7 bases align to TRBD1. Germline values: CDR1 DFQATT, CDR2 SNEGSKA (reference sequence). CDR3 length: 13 residues. The ends lost 6 bases at V and 1 base at J; junction bases unmatched: 6. CDR3 region: CSANRGESYEQYF. DNA of the CDR3: TGCAGTGCCAACAGGGGAGAGTCCTACGAGCAGTACTTC.

CDR3 coding DNA: TGTGCCAGCAGCCAAAGACAGGGGGGAGTGTCTGAAGCTTTCTTT. It specifies CASSQRQGGVSEAFF. The J gene is TRBJ1-1, the V gene TRBV4-2; 9 bases agree with TRBD1. The junction had 7 bases not matched to a gene; V was cut back by 2 bases and J by 6 bases. CDR1 and CDR2 from the germline V gene are LGHNA and YNFKEQ. This CDR3 comprises 15 residues.

This clonotype has a count of ten or more. The chain employs TRBV27 and TRBJ2-7; a weak D match, TRBD1 (5 bases). Trimming took 3 bases from V and 3 from J, leaving 15 bases between them. Germline CDR1 is MNHEY and CDR2 is SMNVEV (reference sequence). The CDR3 spans 15 residues. The CDR3 protein is CASSLGQGRGYEQYF. In DNA, the CDR3 is TGTGCCAGCAGTTTGGGGCAGGGTCGCGGCTACGAGCAGTACTTC.

This clonotype has just a few counts. J is TRBJ1-2 and V is TRBV28; D remains unclear. V gave up 5 bases and J gave up 6 bases, with 13 bases separating them. Looked up from germline, CDR1 is MDHEN and CDR2 is SYDVKM. The CDR3 has 13 amino acids. The CDR3 DNA follows: TGTGCCAGCAGTACCGGGTCCCTTGATGGCTACACCTTC. It yields the protein CASSTGSLDGYTF.

This clonotype was counted only a few times. V is TRBV4-1 and J is TRBJ1-3; D not certain. The germline CDR1 and CDR2 sequences are MGHRA and YSYEKL. The CDR3 has 15 residues. V dropped 3 bases and J dropped 0 bases, with 9 bases sitting between them. The CDR3 bases are TGCGCCAGCAGCCAGGGAGAGGGCTCTGGAAACACCATATATTTT. This translates into CASSQGEGSGNTIYF.

In this sample, this clonotype turned up many times. The chain recombines TRBV6-1 with TRBJ2-7, with 7 positions matching TRBD1. CDR1 is MNHNS and CDR2 is SASEGT in the germline V gene. CDR3 length: 16 amino acids. The ends lost 11 bases at V and 3 bases at J; junction bases unmatched: 19. The CDR3 loop reads CAPYNPPDRVVYEQYF. The CDR3 bases are TGTGCCCCCTATAACCCCCCTGACAGGGTGGTCTACGAGCAGTACTTC.